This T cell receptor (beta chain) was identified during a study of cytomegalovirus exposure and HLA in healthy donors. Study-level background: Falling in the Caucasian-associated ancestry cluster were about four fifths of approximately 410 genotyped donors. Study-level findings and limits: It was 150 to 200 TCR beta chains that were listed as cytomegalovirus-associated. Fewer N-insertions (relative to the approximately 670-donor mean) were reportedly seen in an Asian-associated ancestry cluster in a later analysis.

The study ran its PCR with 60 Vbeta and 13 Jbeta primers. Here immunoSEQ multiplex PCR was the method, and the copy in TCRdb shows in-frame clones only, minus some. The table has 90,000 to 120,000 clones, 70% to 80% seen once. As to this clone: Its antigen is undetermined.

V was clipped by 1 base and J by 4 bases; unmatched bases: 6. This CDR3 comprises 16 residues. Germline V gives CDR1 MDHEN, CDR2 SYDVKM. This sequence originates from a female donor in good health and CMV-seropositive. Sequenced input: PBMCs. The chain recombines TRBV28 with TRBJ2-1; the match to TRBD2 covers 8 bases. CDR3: CASSLLGGRRYNEQFF. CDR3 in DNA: TGTGCCAGCAGTTTATTAGGCGGGAGGAGATACAATGAGCAGTTCTTC.